This is a list of T cell receptor beta chains from one sample in a study of PD-1 blockade in classical Hodgkin lymphoma. TCRdb keeps only in-frame clones here, not all; method: immunoSEQ multiplex PCR. The repertoire has over 80,000 clones, 78% of them found once; the top ten carry 9.4%. The material sequenced was peripheral blood mononuclear cells (PBMCs), taken before the fourth cycle of nivolumab. These TCRs come from a human donor with classical Hodgkin lymphoma. Both conserved end residues are part of each CDR3. The D gene is left open where the match is weak. A clone size is listed for some rows: how often the clone was seen (once, few, many), or a class if it is expanded.

CAWSRSGQANQPQHF	TGTGCCTGGAGCCGGTCGGGACAGGCCAATCAGCCCCAGCATTTT	NA	TRBD1	TRBV30	15	TRBJ1-5
CASSPDRGYGYTF	TGTGCCAGCAGCCCCGACAGGGGCTATGGCTACACCTTC	few	TRBD1	TRBV5-4	13	TRBJ1-2
CASSIGGRGNTIYF	TGTGCCAGTAGTATAGGCGGGAGAGGAAACACCATATATTTT	NA	NA	TRBV19	14	TRBJ1-3
CASSPGDLDEQYF	TGTGCCAGTAGCCCGGGAGATCTCGACGAGCAGTACTTC	NA	NA	TRBV19	13	TRBJ2-7
CASSKLLSGRTDTQYF	TGTGCCAGTAGTAAACTCTTAAGCGGGAGAACAGATACGCAGTATTTT	NA	TRBD2	TRBV19	16	TRBJ2-3
CASSLHRDGNQPQHF	TGTGCCAGCAGTTTGCACAGGGACGGCAATCAGCCCCAGCATTTT	NA	NA	TRBV28	15	TRBJ1-5
CAWSVGLAEETQYF	TGTGCCTGGAGTGTAGGGCTAGCGGAGGAGACCCAGTACTTC	NA	TRBD2	TRBV30	14	TRBJ2-5
CATSRGVSSSYEQYF	TGTGCCACCAGCAGAGGTGTCAGCAGCTCCTACGAGCAGTACTTC	NA	NA	TRBV15	15	TRBJ2-7
CASRTGTAELGYEQYF	TGTGCCAGCAGGACCGGGACAGCTGAACTCGGGTACGAGCAGTACTTC	NA	TRBD1	TRBV28	16	TRBJ2-7
CASSLEQGAHYEQYF	TGTGCCAGCAGCTTAGAACAGGGGGCGCATTACGAGCAGTACTTC	once	TRBD1	TRBV5-4	15	TRBJ2-7
CASSQGVGELFF	TGTGCCAGCAGCCAAGGCGTCGGGGAGCTGTTTTTT	NA	NA	TRBV7-9	12	TRBJ2-2
CASSQGTGPGTGELFF	TGTGCCAGCAGCCAAGGGACAGGGCCGGGCACCGGGGAGCTGTTTTTT	NA	TRBD1	TRBV4-2	16	TRBJ2-2
CASSYSGRGLGNTIYF	TGTGCCAGCAGTTACTCGGGCAGGGGGCTTGGAAACACCATATATTTT	NA	TRBD1	TRBV6-5	16	TRBJ1-3
CASSLWSPGGGGANVLTF	TGCGCCAGCAGCTTATGGTCCCCAGGGGGCGGTGGGGCCAACGTCCTGACTTTC	NA	TRBD1	TRBV5-1	18	TRBJ2-6
CAWSVHGAGLTQYF	TGTGCCTGGAGTGTACATGGAGCGGGACTAACGCAGTATTTT	NA	TRBD2	TRBV30	14	TRBJ2-3
CASSIDRDRGEEAFF	TGTGCCAGTAGTATAGATAGAGACAGGGGAGAGGAAGCTTTCTTT	once	TRBD1	TRBV19	15	TRBJ1-1
CASSLSGMPNTEAFF	TGCGCCAGCAGCTTGTCAGGGATGCCGAACACTGAAGCTTTCTTT	many	NA	TRBV5-1	15	TRBJ1-1
CASSQDPDLGYEQYF	TGCGCCAGCAGCCAAGACCCCGACCTGGGCTACGAGCAGTACTTC	few	NA	TRBV4-3	15	TRBJ2-7
CASSAAGTGTYEQYF	TGTGCCAGCAGTGCCGCCGGGACAGGGACGTACGAGCAGTACTTC	NA	TRBD1	TRBV28	15	TRBJ2-7
CASSEGTPDETQYF	TGTGCCAGCAGTGAGGGGACCCCAGATGAGACCCAGTACTTC	NA	NA	TRBV2	14	TRBJ2-5
CATSRDWTGGYQPQHF	TGTGCCACCAGCAGAGATTGGACAGGGGGCTACCAGCCCCAGCATTTT	NA	TRBD1	TRBV15	16	TRBJ1-5
CASSERRERGLSDVQYF	TGTGCCAGCAGTGAAAGAAGGGAGCGGGGGTTAAGCGATGTGCAGTATTTT	NA	TRBD2	TRBV6-1	17	TRBJ2-3
CASSVDTGGTYGYTF	TGTGCCAGCAGCGTAGATACAGGGGGCACCTATGGCTACACCTTC	few	TRBD1	TRBV9	15	TRBJ1-2
CASSGQGARTEAFF	TGTGCCAGCAGTGGCCAGGGGGCGCGAACTGAAGCTTTCTTT	NA	TRBD1	TRBV6-1	14	TRBJ1-1
CASRTRGGNTEAFF	TGCGCCAGCAGGACTAGGGGGGGCAACACTGAAGCTTTCTTT	NA	NA	TRBV5-1	14	TRBJ1-1
CASRSRDSSDTQYF	TGTGCCAGCAGGTCCCGGGACAGTTCAGATACGCAGTATTTT	NA	TRBD1	TRBV2	14	TRBJ2-3
CASISRRGTYEQYF	TGTGCCAGCATTTCCCGGAGGGGAACCTACGAGCAGTACTTC	NA	NA	TRBV6-5	14	TRBJ2-7
CASLAGRSYNEQFF	TGTGCCAGCCTAGCGGGAAGATCCTACAATGAGCAGTTCTTC	few	TRBD2	TRBV7-9	14	TRBJ2-1
CASSLDSFVRPGNTIYF	TGTGCCAGCAGCTTAGATTCCTTCGTGAGACCAGGAAACACCATATATTTT	NA	NA	TRBV11-2	17	TRBJ1-3
CASSQDLLTDTQYF	TGCGCCAGCAGCCAAGATTTACTGACTGATACGCAGTATTTT	once	NA	TRBV4-3	14	TRBJ2-3
CASSMGGRGDEQYF	TGTGCCAGTAGTATGGGGGGGAGAGGAGACGAGCAGTACTTC	NA	TRBD2	TRBV19	14	TRBJ2-7
CASREGSANTEAFF	TGTGCCAGCAGAGAGGGGTCGGCGAACACTGAAGCTTTCTTT	NA	NA	TRBV5-6	14	TRBJ1-1
CASRPRGDTEAFF	TGCGCCAGCCGCCCTCGGGGGGACACTGAAGCTTTCTTT	NA	NA	TRBV5-1	13	TRBJ1-1
CASSVGPAGQYAEQYF	TGTGCCAGCAGCGTAGGTCCTGCTGGACAGTACGCCGAGCAGTACTTC	few	NA	TRBV9	16	TRBJ2-7
CASSVGTIYQGYTF	TGTGCCAGCAGCGTAGGGACTATATATCAAGGCTACACCTTC	NA	NA	TRBV9	14	TRBJ1-2
CASQTGGLQETQYF	TGTGCCAGTCAGACAGGGGGACTCCAAGAGACCCAGTACTTC	NA	TRBD1	TRBV19	14	TRBJ2-5